The 19 T cell receptor beta chains below come from one sample, sequenced in a study of blood T cell repertoires in COVID-19. The data were produced by immunoSEQ multiplex PCR, yet TCRdb's version contains in-frame clones alone and is incomplete. The sample yields roughly 400,000 clones, about 88% seen once. Material: PBMCs or T cells enriched from blood (not recorded which). The receptors were gathered from a woman between 18 and 29 years old who had been exposed to COVID-19.

V and J are TRBV2 and TRBJ2-3, with TRBD2 identical over 10 bases. The CDR3 is 16 amino acids. The junction had 6 bases not matched to a gene; V was cut back by 4 bases and J by 2 bases. Per germline, CDR1 SNHLY and CDR2 FYNNEI. The CDR3 DNA is TGTGCCAGCAGTGGAGGACTAGCGGTAAACACAGATACGCAGTATTTT. Its translation: CASSGGLAVNTDTQYF.

The genes are TRBV18 and TRBJ1-5; the D gene is possibly TRBD1 (5 bases). Trimming shortened V by 1 base and J by 7 bases, and 14 bases separated the two germline ends. Germline assignment: CDR1 KGHSH and CDR2 LQKENI. CDR3 length: 15 residues. The CDR3 coding sequence is TGTGCCAGCTCACCACAGAAAGGGGTGGGACAGCCCCAGCATTTT. Its protein product is CASSPQKGVGQPQHF.

The chain joins TRBV20-1 to TRBJ1-1; no definite D call. CDR1 DFQATT and CDR2 SNEGSKA come from the germline V gene (reference sequence). This CDR3 spans 11 amino acids. Trimming stripped 2 bases from V and 5 bases from J, with 6 bases between. The CDR3 DNA sequence: TGCAGTGCTAGATCGGTGACTGAAGCTTTCTTT. Protein sequence: CSARSVTEAFF.

J is TRBJ2-3 and V is TRBV4-3; the D is unclear. The V end was cut by 0 bases, the J end by 0 bases, with 16 bases between. Germline V gives CDR1 LGHNA, CDR2 YSLEER. This CDR3 is 18 amino acids long. As DNA, the CDR3 is TGCGCCAGCAGCCAAGATCTTGGGTGGTCAGGTAGCACAGATACGCAGTATTTT. Its translation is CASSQDLGWSGSTDTQYF.

V and J are TRBV10-2 and TRBJ1-1, with 10 bases lining up with TRBD1. V gave up 10 bases and J gave up 1 base; unmatched junction bases: 9. In germline, CDR1 is WSHSY, CDR2 SAAADI. The CDR3 is made up of 15 amino acids. CDR3 region: CAISRDRGANTEAFF. The CDR3 DNA sequence: TGCGCCATTTCCCGGGACAGGGGTGCGAACACTGAAGCTTTCTTT.

The chain carries TRBV27 and TRBJ2-7, with D perhaps matching TRBD2 (5 bases). Trimming took off 8 bases at V and 3 bases at J, with 20 bases between the two ends. From germline, CDR1 is MNHEY and CDR2 SMNVEV (reference sequence). CDR3 size: 15 residues. CDR3 in amino acids: CASSTLLGLSYEQYF. DNA for the CDR3: TGTGCCAGCTCCACTTTACTAGGACTCAGCTACGAGCAGTACTTC.

The chain recombines TRBV28 with TRBJ2-3, with D hard to call. Germline lookup yields CDR1 MDHEN and CDR2 SYDVKM. The CDR3 is 13 amino acids. V was trimmed by 3 bases and J by 2 bases, leaving 6 bases between them. This chain's CDR3 is CASSFTNTDTQYF. In DNA form, the CDR3 reads TGTGCCAGCAGTTTTACTAACACAGATACGCAGTATTTT.

The CDR3 loop reads CASSPIQGSYNSPLHF. In DNA, the CDR3 is TGCGCCAGCAGCCCTATACAGGGCTCCTATAATTCACCCCTCCACTTT. The rearrangement links TRBV5-1 to TRBJ1-6; a weak D match, TRBD1 (6 bases). CDR1 is SGHRS, CDR2 YFSETQ, per germline. Trimming took 4 bases from V and 0 from J, leaving 11 bases between them. This CDR3 has 16 residues.

The sample holds a few counts of this clone. This sequence joins TRBV7-2 and TRBJ2-3; maybe TRBD1 (6 bases). V lost 3 bases, J lost 5 bases, and 15 bases lay in between. CDR1 and CDR2 from the germline V gene are SGHTA and FQGNSA. The CDR3 runs to 15 residues. The CDR3: CASSFYWGPLDTQYF. CDR3 coding DNA: TGTGCCAGCAGCTTTTATTGGGGGCCGTTAGATACGCAGTATTTT.

The chain is built from TRBV28 and TRBJ2-3; D is undetermined. V was clipped by 5 bases and J by 6 bases, with 9 bases between them. Looked up from germline, CDR1 is MDHEN and CDR2 is SYDVKM. The CDR3 length is 12 residues. In nucleotides, the CDR3 is TGTGCCAGCAGTGAACGGTCGGATACGCAGTATTTT. The encoded protein is CASSERSDTQYF.

This rearrangement joins TRBV6-2 or TRBV6-3 to TRBJ2-3; 12 bases agree with TRBD2. This CDR3 is 18 amino acids long. Trimming at V came to 1 base and at J to 0 bases, leaving 5 bases not matched to a gene. Germline CDR1 MNHEY, CDR2 SVGEGT. In DNA form, the CDR3 reads TGTGCCAGCAGTTACTTCCTAGCGGGGGGGCCTAGCACAGATACGCAGTATTTT. It codes for CASSYFLAGGPSTDTQYF.

The V gene is TRBV7-6, the J gene TRBJ2-7, with D unresolved. Germline V lookup: CDR1 SGHVS, CDR2 FNYEAQ. The V end was cut by 2 bases, the J end by 2 bases, with 10 bases between. The CDR3 contains 14 residues. CDR3 protein: CASSLSPNAYEQYF. The CDR3 region has the DNA TGTGCCAGCAGCTTATCCCCTAACGCCTACGAGCAGTACTTC. The full variable domain, in which reference TRBV7-6 and TRBJ2-7 provide the parts outside the CDR3, is GAGVSQSPRYKVTKRGQDVALRCDPISGHVSLYWYRQALGQGPEFLTYFNYEAQQDKSGLPNDRFSAERPEGSISTLTIQRTEQRDSAMYRCASSLSPNAYEQYFGPGTRLTVT.

In its sample, this clone was seen once. This chain uses TRBV7-9 with TRBJ2-2; 7 nucleotides agree with TRBD1. The germline V gene encodes CDR1 SEHNR and CDR2 FQNEAQ (reference sequence). The CDR3 runs 15 residues. V shed 5 bases and J 6 bases; nucleotides not matched to a gene: 9. The CDR3 region is CASSRDAQGAGELFF. CDR3 DNA: TGTGCCAGCAGCCGCGATGCTCAGGGGGCCGGGGAGCTGTTTTTT.

This clone was detected once. V usage is TRBV27 and J usage is TRBJ2-7; 16 bases are shared with TRBD2. Losses at the gene ends were 6 bases for V and 3 bases for J; bases not matched to a gene: 17. Germline V gives CDR1 MNHEY, CDR2 SMNVEV (reference sequence). This CDR3 has 20 amino acids. The CDR3 DNA follows: TGTGCCAGCAGGGAACGTAAGGTCGGGACTAGCGGGGGGGCTATCTACGAGCAGTACTTC. Amino acids: CASRERKVGTSGGAIYEQYF.

This chain links TRBV5-1 with TRBJ2-7, with a possible D match to TRBD2 (5 bases). The CDR3 runs to 12 residues. The germline CDR1 and CDR2 sequences are SGHRS and YFSETQ. V shed 4 bases and J shed 6 bases, with 11 bases lying between them. The CDR3, as DNA: TGCGCCAGCAGCGTGACACGGGGCGAGCAGTACTTC. This codes for CASSVTRGEQYF.

V and J are TRBV18 and TRBJ1-2; D is perhaps TRBD1 (6 bases). Trimming shortened V by 4 bases and J by 3 bases, and 12 bases separated the two germline ends. The CDR3 is made up of 14 amino acids. Germline loops: CDR1 KGHSH, CDR2 LQKENI. CDR3 loop: CASSLGDTDYGYTF. CDR3 DNA: TGTGCCAGCTCACTGGGGGACACTGACTATGGCTACACCTTC.

This rearrangement joins TRBV3-1 (or the pseudogene TRBV3-2) to TRBJ2-4; a possible D gene is TRBD2 (6 bases). This CDR3 is 15 amino acids long. The V gene's germline CDR1 is LGHDT and CDR2 YNNKEL (reference sequence). V was clipped by 0 bases and J by 6 bases, with 12 bases between them. Written as DNA, the CDR3 is TGTGCCAGCAGCCAAGAACTAACGGGGGTAAACATTCAGTACTTC. It translates to CASSQELTGVNIQYF.

The chain is built from TRBV7-2 and TRBJ2-7, with 9 bases lining up with TRBD2. V lost 6 bases, J lost 8 bases, and 14 bases stayed unmatched. The CDR3 runs 15 residues. Germline loops: CDR1 SGHTA, CDR2 FQGNSA. CDR3 region: CASRTRAGGLYKQYF. CDR3 bases: TGTGCCAGCAGGACCAGAGCGGGGGGCCTCTATAAGCAGTACTTC.

Regarding this clone: The same CDR3 arises from other DNA sequences in this sample as well. The gene calls are TRBV2 and TRBJ1-6; TRBD1 matches at 7 bases. Germline CDR1 SNHLY, CDR2 FYNNEI. This CDR3 has 15 amino acids. V was clipped by 3 bases and J by 6 bases; unmatched bases: 5. CDR3 nucleotide sequence: TGTGCCAGCAGTGAGGGACAGTCGGGTAATTCACCCCTCCACTTT. Its translation: CASSEGQSGNSPLHF.